Below are 5 T cell receptor beta chains sequenced from a single sample in a study of identical twins. In TCRdb, the 5' RACE reads were re-called with MiXCR into one record per CDR3 protein. The table includes 400,000 to 550,000 distinct CDR3 sequences, around an eighth detected once. These sequences were also reported in another study, on yellow fever vaccine responses in identical twins.

The sequenced sample consisted of CD4+ T cells sorted from blood. These receptors came from a woman between 18 and 30 years old in good health.

The chain carries TRBV7-9 and TRBJ2-3; D tentatively fits TRBD1 or TRBD2 (5 bases each). V lost 5 bases and J lost 2, with 17 bases in between. This CDR3 has 16 residues. Germline V CDR1 and CDR2: SEHNR, FQNEAQ (reference sequence). CDR3 nucleotide sequence: TGTGCCAGCAGCCCCCCATGGGGGATCGTCACAGATACGCAGTATTTT. It codes for CASSPPWGIVTDTQYF. Filled out from reference TRBV7-9 and TRBJ2-3, the complete variable domain reads DTGVSQNPRHKITKRGQNVTFRCDPISEHNRLYWYRQTLGQGPEFLTYFQNEAQLEKSRLLSDRFSAERPKGSFSTLEIQRTEQGDSAMYLCASSPPWGIVTDTQYFGPGTRLTVL.

The rearrangement joins TRBV27 to TRBJ2-1, with 10 bases aligning to TRBD2. The CDR3 runs to 16 residues. V lost 5 bases to trimming and J lost 7 bases; unmatched junction nucleotides: 11. Germline V gene lookup returns CDR1 MNHEY and CDR2 SMNVEV (reference sequence). The CDR3 bases are TGTGCCAGCAGTCTCCGGAATAGCGGGGGGTTGAATGAGCAGTTCTTC. This encodes CASSLRNSGGLNEQFF.

Only one count was recorded for this clonotype. This chain joins TRBV7-8 and TRBJ2-5; weak D call: TRBD1 (6 bases). This CDR3 spans 14 amino acids. Trimming stripped 1 base from V and 4 bases from J, with 10 bases between. The germline gives CDR1 SGHVS, CDR2 FQNEAQ. CDR3 residues: CASSLEQGRETQYF. CDR3 bases: TGTGCCAGCAGCTTAGAACAGGGCCGAGAGACCCAGTACTTC.

This chain uses TRBV2 with TRBJ2-2; D gene ambiguous. Germline-derived CDR1 and CDR2 are SNHLY and FYNNEI. The CDR3 covers 12 residues. V lost 7 bases to trimming and J lost 6 bases, with 9 bases between them. The CDR3 DNA sequence: TGTGCCAGCAACCGGGTTTCCGGGGAGCTGTTTTTT. Its translation is CASNRVSGELFF.

Worth noting for this clonotype: The junction differs from germline at one of its ends, possibly a read error. The chain joins TRBV3-1 to TRBJ2-3; unclear D gene. CDR3 length equals 15 residues. Germline V lookup: CDR1 LGHDT, CDR2 YNNKEL (reference sequence). DNA for the CDR3: TGTGCCAGCAGTCAAGAGTTAGGTGGAAGGACCGCAAGGTATTTT. This sequence encodes CASSQELGGRTARYF.